A single count supports the clone carrying this TCR beta chain. The entry originates in a study of shared clonotypes between healthy human individuals. Some clones are missing from TCRdb's copy, which holds only in-frame ones; the method was immunoSEQ multiplex PCR. This sample has some 2.1 million clones, with 85% to 95% found just once. The V and J ends lost 6 bases and 2 bases, in that order; junction bases with no gene match: 6. The CDR3 sequence is 14 residues long. CDR1 is LNHDA and CDR2 is SQIVND in the germline V gene (reference sequence). Sequencing was done on a sample of naive CD4+ T cells sorted from blood. The subset was: CD45RA+ positively selected. The chain employs TRBV19 and TRBJ1-2, with 7 bases that match TRBD1. The clonotype originates from a man aged 18 to 30 in good health. CDR3 nucleotide sequence: TGTGCCAGTAGCTCGACAGGGTCAAACTATGGCTACACCTTC. Residues: CASSSTGSNYGYTF.